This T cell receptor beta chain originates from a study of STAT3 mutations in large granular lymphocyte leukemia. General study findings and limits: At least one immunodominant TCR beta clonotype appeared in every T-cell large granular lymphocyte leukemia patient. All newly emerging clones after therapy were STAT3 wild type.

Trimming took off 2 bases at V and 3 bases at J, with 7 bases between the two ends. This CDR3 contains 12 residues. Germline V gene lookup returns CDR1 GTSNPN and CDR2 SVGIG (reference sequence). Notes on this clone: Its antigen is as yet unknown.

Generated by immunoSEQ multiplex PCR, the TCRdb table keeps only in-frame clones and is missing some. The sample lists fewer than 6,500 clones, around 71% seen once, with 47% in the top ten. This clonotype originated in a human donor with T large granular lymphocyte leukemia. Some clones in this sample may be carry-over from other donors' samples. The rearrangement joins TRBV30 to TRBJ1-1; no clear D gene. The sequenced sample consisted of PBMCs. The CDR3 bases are TGTGCCTGGAGTCTATGGTACACTGAAGCTTTCTTT. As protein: CAWSLWYTEAFF.